The 16 T cell receptor beta chains reported below all come from one sample, sequenced in a study of T cells in Graves' hyperthyroidism and ophthalmopathy. Regions amplified from RNA transcripts were the TCR beta CDR3 regions. The HTBI primer set served for first-round RT-PCR of the TCR CDR3. TCRdb re-analysed the multiplex PCR reads in MiXCR, keeping a single row per CDR3 protein. The sample yields more than 500,000 distinct CDR3 sequences, 15% to 20% seen once. Material: blood. The source is a woman in her 30s with Graves' ophthalmopathy.

This clonotype was seen repeatedly, ten times or more. The DNA of the CDR3 is TGTGCCAGTAGCCAAAGCCGGGACCGACTCTACGAGCAGTACTTC. Residues: CASSQSRDRLYEQYF. The gene calls are TRBV19 and TRBJ2-7, with D perhaps being TRBD1 or TRBD2 (5 bases each). CDR3 length: 15 amino acids. Germline lookup yields CDR1 LNHDA and CDR2 SQIVND (reference sequence). Trimming left V 6 bases short and J 3 bases short, with 18 bases between.

With regard to this clonotype: Its ends do not fully match the called genes, so a read error is possible. This chain connects TRBV5-1 to TRBJ2-5; D gene unclear. In germline, CDR1 is SGHRS, CDR2 YFSETQ. The length of the CDR3 is 17 residues. The CDR3 coding sequence is TGCACCAGCACCATTACCGGGTTGGCCCAGGTCCAAGAGACCCAGTACTTC. Translation gives CTSTITGLAQVQETQYF.

The chain uses TRBV5-1 and TRBJ1-5; the D gene is possibly TRBD1 (5 bases). Trimming removed 3 bases at V and 7 bases at J, with 14 bases between. The CDR3 sequence is 14 residues long. Per germline, CDR1 SGHRS and CDR2 YFSETQ. The CDR3 is CASSSWGGGQPQHF. CDR3 bases: TGCGCCAGCAGCTCCTGGGGGGGAGGCCAGCCCCAGCATTTT.

V usage is TRBV5-4 and J usage is TRBJ2-7; D may be TRBD2 (5 bases). CDR3 length: 14 residues. Trimming removed 2 bases at V and 6 bases at J, with 15 bases between. CDR1 and CDR2 from the germline V gene are SGHNT and YYREEE (reference sequence). The CDR3 DNA is TGTGCCAGCAGCTTTCCCGGGGTCGAGGGCGAGCAGTACTTC. This codes for CASSFPGVEGEQYF.

This clonotype was picked up many times. The gene calls are TRBV3-1 and TRBJ1-4; perhaps TRBD1 as D (6 bases). With 0 bases removed from V and 2 bases from J, the gap between germline ends came to 10 bases. The CDR3 loop spans 16 amino acids. Germline values: CDR1 LGHDT, CDR2 YNNKEL (reference sequence). The CDR3 DNA is TGTGCCAGCAGCCAAGAAAGGGGGAGGACTAATGAAAAACTGTTTTTT. It translates to CASSQERGRTNEKLFF. Supplemented by reference TRBV3-1 and TRBJ1-4, the full variable domain reads DTAVSQTPKYLVTQMGNDKSIKCEQNLGHDTMYWYKQDSKKFLKIMFSYNNKELIINETVPNRFSPKSPDKAHLNLHINSLELGDSAVYFCASSQERGRTNEKLFFGSGTQLSVL.

This rearrangement joins TRBV5-4 to TRBJ2-1; D perhaps matches TRBD1 (6 bases). The CDR3 spans 16 residues. In germline, CDR1 is SGHNT, CDR2 YYREEE (reference sequence). Trimming left V 0 bases short and J 3 bases short, with 13 bases between. The CDR3 protein is CASSLGGKGGYNEQFF. CDR3 DNA sequence: TGTGCCAGCAGCTTGGGTGGGAAAGGGGGCTACAATGAGCAGTTCTTC.

This chain uses TRBV24-1 with TRBJ2-3; D may match TRBD1 or TRBD2 (5 bases each). V lost 4 bases and J lost 2, with 15 bases in between. The germline gives CDR1 KGHDR, CDR2 SFDVKD. This CDR3 contains 16 residues. The chain's CDR3 is CATSEPGSRDTDTQYF. CDR3 nucleotides: TGTGCCACCAGTGAACCAGGGAGTCGAGACACAGATACGCAGTATTTT.

This clonotype was recorded at least ten times. This chain uses TRBV20-1 with TRBJ2-5, with 7 bases that match TRBD1. Losses at the gene ends were 0 bases for V and 4 bases for J; bases not matched to a gene: 5. The CDR3 length is 14 residues. Germline loops: CDR1 DFQATT, CDR2 SNEGSKA (reference sequence). Here the CDR3 DNA reads TGCAGTGCTAGAGATCGAGGGGGCGTAGAGACCCAGTACTTC. Residues: CSARDRGGVETQYF.

This clonotype was recorded at least ten times. The V gene is TRBV20-1, the J gene TRBJ1-1; the D gene is possibly TRBD1 (5 bases). This CDR3 is 16 amino acids long. Trimming cost V 6 bases and J 3 bases, with 23 bases left between them. Germline V CDR1 and CDR2: DFQATT, SNEGSKA (reference sequence). The DNA of the CDR3 is TGCAGTGCCCTTTGGGGCAGGAGGCTACGGGACACTGAAGCTTTCTTT. Its translation is CSALWGRRLRDTEAFF.

V and J are TRBV4-3 and TRBJ2-2; possibly TRBD2 for D (6 bases). This CDR3 contains 17 residues. V was trimmed by 3 bases and J by 5 bases, leaving 19 bases between them. Germline assignment: CDR1 LGHNA and CDR2 YSLEER. This chain's CDR3 is CASSHPQGREGTGELFF. In DNA, the CDR3 is TGCGCCAGCAGCCATCCACAAGGGCGGGAAGGGACCGGGGAGCTGTTTTTT.

The chain uses TRBV5-1 and TRBJ1-2; TRBD1 might be the D (5 bases). The V and J ends lost 4 bases and 6 bases respectively, with 13 bases between them. Germline V gene lookup returns CDR1 SGHRS and CDR2 YFSETQ. CDR3 size: 13 residues. CDR3 nucleotides: TGCGCCAGCAGCACAGGAGAGGTCGATGGCTACACCTTC. This translates into CASSTGEVDGYTF.

This clonotype was seen many times. The chain carries TRBV28 and TRBJ1-2; TRBD1 might be the D (6 bases). CDR1 and CDR2 from the germline V gene are MDHEN and SYDVKM. Trimming stripped 3 bases from V and 8 bases from J, with 16 bases between. This CDR3 comprises 14 residues. CDR3 DNA: TGTGCCAGCAGTTTCTATCTTCAGGGGAACGGCTACACCTTC. Translated, it gives CASSFYLQGNGYTF.

This clonotype was recorded a few times. The chain is built from TRBV7-9 and TRBJ2-2; D perhaps matches TRBD2 (6 bases). This CDR3 contains 14 residues. V was cut by 5 bases and J by 1 base, with 8 bases left in between. Germline V gene lookup returns CDR1 SEHNR and CDR2 FQNEAQ (reference sequence). The CDR3 DNA reads TGTGCCAGCAGCGCGCGGGGGAACACCGGGGAGCTGTTTTTT. This sequence encodes CASSARGNTGELFF.

This clonotype was counted at least ten times. The genes are TRBV7-2 and TRBJ2-3; perhaps TRBD1 as D (6 bases). CDR3 length: 13 amino acids. Germline assignment: CDR1 SGHTA and CDR2 FQGNSA. The V gene lost 1 base and the J gene lost 6 bases, with 8 bases spanning the gap. The CDR3 DNA reads TGTGCCAGCAGCTTAGACAGGGAGGATACGCAGTATTTT. Amino acids: CASSLDREDTQYF.

Ten or more counts support this clonotype. The gene calls are TRBV7-9 and TRBJ2-1, with 10 bases matching TRBD1. The V segment lost 5 bases and the J segment 4 bases; nucleotides outside the gene matches: 14. In germline, CDR1 is SEHNR, CDR2 FQNEAQ (reference sequence). The CDR3 has 18 residues. CDR3 sequence: CASSPSTGGTVRYNEQFF. In DNA, the CDR3 is TGTGCCAGCAGCCCTTCGACAGGGGGCACCGTGAGGTACAATGAGCAGTTCTTC.

This sequence joins TRBV20-1 and TRBJ2-7, with a weak D call TRBD1 (5 bases). Per the germline V gene, CDR1 is DFQATT and CDR2 is SNEGSKA (reference sequence). The length of the CDR3 is 12 residues. V was cut by 4 bases and J by 4 bases, with 11 bases left in between. The DNA of the CDR3 is TGCAGTGCTATAGGGGCAGTATACGAGCAGTACTTC. It specifies CSAIGAVYEQYF.